This TCR beta chain was found in a study of cytomegalovirus exposure and HLA in healthy donors. Broader study findings: For most TCR beta V segments, an earlier analysis put the productive rate at about 87% or about 30% of the time. Specificity for CMV antigens was confirmed in vitro for a few of the CMV-associated chains. Follow-up analysis later connected one missense variant in DCLRE1C with trimming of TCR beta V- and J-genes.

This clone was observed once. Its antigen is unknown. CDR1 and CDR2 (germline): MNHEY, SMNVEV (reference sequence). With 9 bases clipped from V and 8 bases from J, the junction kept 9 bases outside the gene matches. The CDR3 contains 12 residues. Samples came from healthy bone marrow donors. A multiplex PCR was run with 60 Vbeta primers and 13 Jbeta primers. Some clones are missing from TCRdb's copy, which holds only in-frame ones; the method was immunoSEQ multiplex PCR. The data show 95,000 to 150,000 clones, 75% to 90% seen once. This sequence was found in a female donor in good health and CMV-seropositive. The chain combines TRBV27 with TRBJ2-7; the match to TRBD1 covers 8 bases. Input material: PBMCs. The DNA for the CDR3 is TGTGCCAGTTCCCTGACAGGGGTAAAGCAGTACTTC. It translates to CASSLTGVKQYF.